Below, one T cell receptor (beta chain) is given with its context. TCRdb's table, derived via immunoSEQ multiplex PCR, lists solely in-frame clones and lacks some. The sample lists 35,000 to 40,000 clones, approximately 82% occurring once. The data stem from a study of glioma-infiltrating T cells after dendritic cell vaccination. Germline V CDR1 and CDR2: SEHNR, FQNEAQ (reference sequence). The CDR3 has 14 amino acids. The ends were cut back, 1 base at V and 6 bases at J, with 9 bases in the middle. The source material was blood, sampled before dendritic cell vaccination. This chain joins TRBV7-9 and TRBJ1-4, with a possible D match to TRBD1 (6 bases). The receptor was derived from a human donor with glioblastoma. CDR3 residues: CASSLGSGDEKLFF. The CDR3 DNA follows: TGTGCCAGCAGCTTAGGGTCAGGGGATGAAAAACTGTTTTTT.